These 15 T cell receptor beta chains were all obtained from the same sample, sequenced in a study of beta chain features in type 1 diabetes (dated by TCRdb to between 2017 and 2018). The full study reports these points: In all four CD4+ subsets, TCRB CDR3 length was moderately but significantly shorter in type 1 diabetes patients.

For these receptors, no antigen is known. Library creation used the immunoSEQ multiplex PCR assay. The High Capacity cDNA Reverse Transcription Kit was used to reverse transcribe all of the isolated RNA, meaning that expressed TCRB transcripts were what got sequenced. Imported from immuneACCESS, the table was reduced by TCRdb to in-frame sequences with V and J called. These copies leave out some clones; in studies compared against another copy, an unresolved V gene accounts for under half, and the cause of the remainder is not known. The sample contains about 650,000 clones, over 10% of them found a single time. Clones ranked in the top ten supply more than 0.1% of the sample. The specimen sequenced was naive CD4+ T cells from blood. The sample's cell subset or site label is to be understood as: true naive CD4+ T cells. Receptors were obtained from a man aged 30 to 39 with type 1 diabetes.

The V gene is TRBV9, the J gene TRBJ1-6; 11 positions agree with TRBD1. V dropped 4 bases and J dropped 9; count of bases not matched to a gene: 6. Germline V gene lookup returns CDR1 SGDLS and CDR2 YYNGEE. The CDR3 length is 15 residues. The chain's CDR3 is CASSPPGQGASPLHF. The CDR3 DNA sequence: TGTGCCAGCAGCCCTCCCGGACAGGGGGCTTCACCCCTCCACTTT.

A single count supports this clone. J is TRBJ2-5 and V is TRBV18; a weak D match, TRBD1 (5 bases). Trimming removed 3 bases from V and 5 bases from J, with 13 bases in between. Looked up from germline, CDR1 is KGHSH and CDR2 is LQKENI. The CDR3 loop spans 14 amino acids. CDR3 DNA: TGTGCCAGCTCACCGTCAGGGTCAAAGGAGACCCAGTACTTC. Translated, it gives CASSPSGSKETQYF.

This clone appeared a few times. The same CDR3 is also encoded by other DNA sequences in this sample. The chain is built from TRBV2 and TRBJ1-6, with D maybe TRBD1 (5 bases). Looked up from germline, CDR1 is SNHLY and CDR2 is FYNNEI. CDR3 size: 15 residues. Trimming cost V 2 bases and J 2 bases, with 7 bases left between them. This CDR3 reads CASSEQGTYNSPLHF. DNA of the CDR3: TGTGCCAGCAGTGAACAGGGAACCTATAATTCACCCCTCCACTTT.

The table lists this clone with a few counts. The CDR3 here is CASRSNYGYTF. DNA for the CDR3: TGTGCCAGCAGGAGTAACTATGGCTACACCTTC. This chain joins TRBV6-4 and TRBJ1-2; D remains unclear. The CDR3 length is 11 residues. The ends were cut back, 6 bases at V and 1 base at J, with 3 bases in the middle. Looked up from germline, CDR1 is MRHNA and CDR2 is SNTAGT.

V is TRBV6-5 and J is TRBJ2-5, with D perhaps matching TRBD2 (6 bases). Trimming shortened V by 6 bases and J by 2 bases, and 13 bases separated the two germline ends. The germline V gene has CDR1 MNHEY and CDR2 SVGAGI. The CDR3 consists of 14 residues. The CDR3 region has the DNA TGTGCCAGCAGCCCGGGGGAGAATCAAGAGACCCAGTACTTC. It specifies CASSPGENQETQYF.

V gene TRBV4-1 combines with J gene TRBJ2-3; a possible D gene is TRBD2 (6 bases). Trimming removed 1 base from V and 7 bases from J, with 15 bases in between. The CDR3 length is 15 residues. Germline CDR1 is MGHRA and CDR2 is YSYEKL. The CDR3 sequence: CASSQGDFMQNTQYF. CDR3 sequence (DNA): TGCGCCAGCAGCCAAGGGGACTTCATGCAAAATACGCAGTATTTT.

This clone appeared a few times. The V call is TRBV18, the J call TRBJ2-1; D is ambiguous. Trimming cost V 0 bases and J 4 bases, with 10 bases left between them. The CDR3 is 15 residues long. Germline lookup yields CDR1 KGHSH and CDR2 LQKENI. CDR3 nucleotides: TGTGCCAGCTCACCACCCATCCCTGATTACAATGAGCAGTTCTTC. Translated: CASSPPIPDYNEQFF. Drawing the rest from reference TRBV18 and TRBJ2-1, the complete variable domain is NAGVMQNPRHLVRRRGQEARLRCSPMKGHSHVYWYRQLPEEGLKFMVYLQKENIIDESGMPKERFSAEFPKEGPSILRIQQVVRGDSAAYFCASSPPIPDYNEQFFGPGTRLTVL.

The V and J genes are TRBV5-1 and TRBJ2-1; D might be TRBD2 (7 bases). V was trimmed by 0 bases and J by 7 bases, leaving 17 bases between them. The V gene's germline CDR1 is SGHRS and CDR2 YFSETQ. The CDR3 has 16 residues. The CDR3 DNA reads as TGCGCCAGCAGCTTGGTCCGGGGGGCGCCTAATAATGAGCAGTTCTTC. It encodes CASSLVRGAPNNEQFF.

This clone has only a few counts. The chain combines TRBV6-5 with TRBJ2-1; 7 nucleotides line up with TRBD1. From germline, CDR1 is MNHEY and CDR2 SVGAGI. V gave up 6 bases and J gave up 2 bases; unmatched junction bases: 7. This CDR3 has 15 residues. The CDR3 region has the DNA TGTGCCAGCAGCCCCCGGGACAGACCCTACAATGAGCAGTTCTTC. It yields the protein CASSPRDRPYNEQFF.

The chain uses TRBV6-5 and TRBJ1-3, with TRBD1 as a possible D gene (6 bases). This CDR3 contains 15 residues. Deletions cut 0 bases from V and 3 bases from J, with 9 bases between. Looked up from germline, CDR1 is MNHEY and CDR2 is SVGAGI. The CDR3: CASSYSTGRGNTIYF. The CDR3 coding sequence is TGTGCCAGCAGTTACTCGACAGGCCGTGGAAACACCATATATTTT.

This clone was seen only a few times. The J gene is TRBJ2-7, the V gene TRBV4-3; 7 positions match TRBD2. Germline lookup yields CDR1 LGHNA and CDR2 YSLEER. CDR3 length: 15 amino acids. The V segment lost 1 base and the J segment 1 base; nucleotides outside the gene matches: 4. The CDR3 region is CASSQVGRESYEQYF. The CDR3 region has the DNA TGCGCCAGCAGCCAAGTTGGGAGGGAGTCCTACGAGCAGTACTTC.

The rearrangement links TRBV5-4 to TRBJ2-1, with TRBD2 matching 9 bases. CDR3 length: 15 amino acids. Trimming cost V 4 bases and J 2 bases; bases outside gene matches: 4. Germline lookup yields CDR1 SGHNT and CDR2 YYREEE (reference sequence). CDR3 sequence: CASSGGGAPYNEQFF. CDR3 coding DNA: TGTGCCAGCAGCGGCGGGGGGGCCCCCTACAATGAGCAGTTCTTC.

This clone was seen more than once but under ten times. The chain couples TRBV10-3 to TRBJ1-1; D gene unclear. This CDR3 comprises 12 residues. Per the germline V gene, CDR1 is ENHRY and CDR2 is SYGVKD. V was pared by 5 bases and J by 6 bases, with 10 bases between. The CDR3 DNA follows: TGTGCCATCAGTTCAGTAAACGCTGAAGCTTTCTTT. Translating gives CAISSVNAEAFF.

The rearrangement joins TRBV2 to TRBJ2-5; a possible D gene is TRBD2 (6 bases). Germline V gene sequence: CDR1 SNHLY, CDR2 FYNNEI. Trimming took 7 bases from V and 0 from J, leaving 9 bases between them. The CDR3 sequence is 13 residues long. The CDR3 region is CASMRDYQETQYF. The CDR3 DNA reads as TGTGCCAGCATGAGGGACTACCAAGAGACCCAGTACTTC.

The chain links TRBV9 to TRBJ2-3; TRBD2 matches 12 bases. Germline CDR1 reads SGDLS; CDR2 reads YYNGEE. The CDR3 loop spans 17 amino acids. The V gene end was trimmed by 4 bases and the J gene end by 5 bases; junction bases not matched to a gene: 11. This chain's CDR3 is CASSPRLAGVGGDTQYF. The CDR3 bases are TGTGCCAGCAGCCCCAGACTAGCGGGGGTTGGAGGAGATACGCAGTATTTT.